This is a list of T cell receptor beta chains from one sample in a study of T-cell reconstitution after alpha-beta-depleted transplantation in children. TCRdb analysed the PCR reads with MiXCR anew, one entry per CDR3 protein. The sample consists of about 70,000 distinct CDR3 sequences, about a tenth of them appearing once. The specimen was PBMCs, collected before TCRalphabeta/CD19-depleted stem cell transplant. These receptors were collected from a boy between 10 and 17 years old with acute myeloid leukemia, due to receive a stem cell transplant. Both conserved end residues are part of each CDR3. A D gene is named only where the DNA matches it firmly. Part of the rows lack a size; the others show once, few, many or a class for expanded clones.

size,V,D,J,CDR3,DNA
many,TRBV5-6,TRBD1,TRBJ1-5,CASSSDRGLGSNQPQHF,TGTGCCAGCAGCTCCGACAGGGGGCTGGGAAGCAATCAGCCCCAGCATTTT
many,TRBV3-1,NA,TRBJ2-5,CASSLTTAAETQYF,TGTGCCAGCAGCCTGACGACTGCCGCAGAGACCCAGTACTTC
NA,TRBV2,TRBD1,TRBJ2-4,CASRELGTGENIQYF,TGTGCCAGCAGAGAACTCGGGACAGGCGAAAACATTCAGTACTTC
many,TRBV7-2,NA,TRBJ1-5,CASSLSWGNQPQHF,TGTGCCAGCAGCTTAAGTTGGGGCAATCAGCCCCAGCATTTT
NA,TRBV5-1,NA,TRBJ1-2,CASSKVRDYGYTF,TGCGCCAGCAGTAAGGTGCGGGACTATGGCTACACCTTC
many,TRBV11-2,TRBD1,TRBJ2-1,CASSFSTGAGNEQFF,TGTGCCAGCAGCTTCTCGACAGGGGCGGGGAATGAGCAGTTCTTC
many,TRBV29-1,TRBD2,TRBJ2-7,CSVTKGLAGGQQYF,TGCAGCGTTACTAAAGGACTAGCGGGAGGCCAGCAGTACTTC
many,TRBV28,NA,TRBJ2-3,CASSLGRRDSTDTQYF,TGTGCCAGCAGTTTAGGAAGGCGGGACAGCACAGATACGCAGTATTTT
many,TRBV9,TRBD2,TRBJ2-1,CASSVAASGARAEQFF,TGTGCCAGCAGCGTAGCGGCTAGCGGGGCCCGGGCTGAGCAGTTCTTC
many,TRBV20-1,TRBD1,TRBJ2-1,CSARTGTSYNEQFF,TGCAGTGCTAGGACAGGGACCTCCTACAATGAGCAGTTCTTC
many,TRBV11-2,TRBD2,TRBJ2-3,CASSPRGSHTDTQYF,TGTGCCAGCAGTCCGCGGGGGTCCCACACAGATACGCAGTATTTT
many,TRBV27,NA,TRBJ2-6,CASRRHETSGANVLTF,TGTGCCAGCAGGCGGCATGAAACCTCTGGGGCCAACGTCCTGACTTTC
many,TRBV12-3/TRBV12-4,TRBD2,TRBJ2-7,CASSLALIAGGIDEQYF,TGTGCCAGCAGTTTAGCGCTGATAGCGGGAGGGATCGACGAGCAGTACTTC
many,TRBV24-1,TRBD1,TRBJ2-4,CATSEGGQGYKNIQYF,TGTGCCACCAGTGAAGGGGGACAGGGTTACAAAAACATTCAGTACTTC
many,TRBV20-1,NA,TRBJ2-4,CSAKGAKNIQYF,TGCAGTGCAAAGGGAGCCAAAAACATTCAGTACTTC
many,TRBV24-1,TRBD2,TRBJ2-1,CATSDPTSGSSYNEQFF,TGTGCCACCAGTGATCCGACTAGCGGGAGCTCCTACAATGAGCAGTTCTTC
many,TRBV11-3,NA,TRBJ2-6,CASSLEVGSGANVLTF,TGTGCCAGCAGCTTAGAAGTGGGCTCTGGGGCCAACGTCCTGACTTTC
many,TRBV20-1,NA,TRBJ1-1,CSAREGYEAFF,TGCAGTGCTAGGGAGGGCTACGAAGCTTTCTTT
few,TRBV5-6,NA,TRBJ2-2,CASSWGVSGSGTGELFF,TGTGCCAGCAGCTGGGGGGTTTCGGGATCCGGCACCGGGGAGCTGTTTTTT
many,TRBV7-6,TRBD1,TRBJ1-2,CASSPGQGYGYTF,TGTGCCAGCAGCCCTGGACAGGGCTATGGCTACACCTTC
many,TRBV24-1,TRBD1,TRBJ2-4,CATSSGTGGRLAKNIQYF,TGTGCCACCAGCTCCGGGACAGGGGGAAGACTAGCCAAAAACATTCAGTACTTC
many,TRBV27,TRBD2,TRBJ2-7,CASSSSGHEQYF,TGTGCCAGCTCGTCTAGCGGCCACGAGCAGTACTTC
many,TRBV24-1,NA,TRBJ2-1,CATSGTYSGEQFF,TGTGCCACCAGTGGAACATATAGCGGCGAGCAGTTCTTC
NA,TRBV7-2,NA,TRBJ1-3,CASSFRSPSGNTIYF,TGTGCCAGCAGCTTTCGCAGTCCCTCTGGAAACACCATATATTTT
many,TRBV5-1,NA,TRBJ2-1,CASSPGGLSSYNEQFF,TGCGCCAGCAGCCCGGGGGGCCTAAGCTCCTACAATGAGCAGTTCTTC
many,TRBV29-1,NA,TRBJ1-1,CSVVGVAGTEAFF,TGCAGCGTTGTGGGGGTCGCGGGTACTGAAGCTTTCTTT
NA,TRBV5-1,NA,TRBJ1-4,CASSLVWQGGTNEKLFF,TGCGCCAGCAGCTTGGTATGGCAGGGAGGCACTAATGAAAAACTGTTTTTT
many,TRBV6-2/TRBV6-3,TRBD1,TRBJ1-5,CASRARDSNQPQHF,TGTGCCAGCAGAGCACGGGACAGTAATCAGCCCCAGCATTTT
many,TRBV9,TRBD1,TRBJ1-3,CASSGGSQGAKRNTIYF,TGTGCCAGCAGCGGGGGCTCCCAGGGGGCCAAGAGAAACACCATATATTTT
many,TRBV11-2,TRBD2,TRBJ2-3,CASSFQGSGRADTQYF,TGTGCCAGCAGCTTTCAGGGTAGCGGGCGGGCAGATACGCAGTATTTT
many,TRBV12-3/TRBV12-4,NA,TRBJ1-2,CASSPSPDSAYGYTF,TGTGCCAGCAGTCCCAGTCCTGACAGTGCCTATGGCTACACCTTC